This T cell receptor beta chain derives from a study of T cell repertoires and Cas9 in healthy adults. Study-level information: CD4 and CD8 compartments: SpCas9-reactive T cells profiled for potency, cytotoxicity, lineage.

Clones were read by immunoSEQ multiplex PCR, and TCRdb kept only the in-frame ones, dropping some. The sample contains approximately 22,000 clones, 85% to 95% of which appear only once. J lost 1 base, V lost 3 bases, and 6 bases had no gene match. CDR3 size: 16 residues. In germline, CDR1 is SGHNT, CDR2 YYREEE (reference sequence). The source material was CD4+ effector T cells (CD127+, CD25-, CD137-, CD154-) from PBMCs; culture status not recorded. V gene TRBV5-4 combines with J gene TRBJ2-3; 9 bases agree with TRBD2. This receptor was identified in a human donor in good health. CDR3 in amino acids: CASSSLGGGGTDTQYF. Written as DNA, the CDR3 is TGTGCCAGCAGCTCTCTCGGCGGGGGGGGCACAGATACGCAGTATTTT. The full variable domain, rest sourced from reference TRBV5-4 and TRBJ2-3, is ETGVTQSPTHLIKTRGQQVTLRCSSQSGHNTVSWYQQALGQGPQFIFQYYREEENGRGNFPPRFSGLQFPNYSSELNVNALELDDSALYLCASSSLGGGGTDTQYFGPGTRLTVL.